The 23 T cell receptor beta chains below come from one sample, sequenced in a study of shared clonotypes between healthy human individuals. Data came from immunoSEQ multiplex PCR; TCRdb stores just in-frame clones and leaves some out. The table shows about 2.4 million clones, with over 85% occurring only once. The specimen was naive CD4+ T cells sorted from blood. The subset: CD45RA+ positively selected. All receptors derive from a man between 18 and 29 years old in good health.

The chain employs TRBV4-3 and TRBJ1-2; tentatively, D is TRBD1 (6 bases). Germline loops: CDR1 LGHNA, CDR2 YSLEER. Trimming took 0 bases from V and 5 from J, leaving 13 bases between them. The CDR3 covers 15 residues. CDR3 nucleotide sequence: TGCGCCAGCAGCCAAGAAGCGGGGGCTCGGTATGGCTACACCTTC. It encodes CASSQEAGARYGYTF.

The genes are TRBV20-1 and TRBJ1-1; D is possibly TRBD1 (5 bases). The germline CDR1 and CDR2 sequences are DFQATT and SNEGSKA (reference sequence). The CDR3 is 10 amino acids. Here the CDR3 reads CRGANTEAFF. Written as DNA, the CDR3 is TGCCGAGGGGCGAACACTGAAGCTTTCTTT.

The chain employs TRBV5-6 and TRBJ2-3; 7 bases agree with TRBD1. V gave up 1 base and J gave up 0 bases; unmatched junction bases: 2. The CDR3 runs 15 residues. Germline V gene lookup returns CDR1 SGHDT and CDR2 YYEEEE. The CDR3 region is CASSLTGESTDTQYF. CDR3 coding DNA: TGTGCCAGCAGCTTGACAGGGGAAAGCACAGATACGCAGTATTTT.

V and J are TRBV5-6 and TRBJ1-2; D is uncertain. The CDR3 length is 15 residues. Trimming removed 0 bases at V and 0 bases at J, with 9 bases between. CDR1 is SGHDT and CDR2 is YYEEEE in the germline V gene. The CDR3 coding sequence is TGTGCCAGCAGCTTGGAACCGGGCCCTAACTATGGCTACACCTTC. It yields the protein CASSLEPGPNYGYTF. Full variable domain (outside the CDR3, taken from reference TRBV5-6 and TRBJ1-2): DAGVTQSPTHLIKTRGQQVTLRCSPKSGHDTVSWYQQALGQGPQFIFQYYEEEERQRGNFPDRFSGHQFPNYSSELNVNALLLGDSALYLCASSLEPGPNYGYTFGSGTRLTVV.

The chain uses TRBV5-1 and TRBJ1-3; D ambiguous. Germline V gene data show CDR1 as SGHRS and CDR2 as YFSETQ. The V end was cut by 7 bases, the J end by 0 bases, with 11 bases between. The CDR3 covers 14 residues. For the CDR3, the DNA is TGCGCCAGCGGATTGACGGGCTCTGGAAACACCATATATTTT. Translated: CASGLTGSGNTIYF.

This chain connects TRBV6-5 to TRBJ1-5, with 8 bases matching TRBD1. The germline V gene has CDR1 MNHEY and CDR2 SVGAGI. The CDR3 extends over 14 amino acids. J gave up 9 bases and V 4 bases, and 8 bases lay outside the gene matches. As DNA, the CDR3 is TGTGCCAGCAGTTCCGGACAGGGACTGGGGCCCCAGCATTTT. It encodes CASSSGQGLGPQHF.

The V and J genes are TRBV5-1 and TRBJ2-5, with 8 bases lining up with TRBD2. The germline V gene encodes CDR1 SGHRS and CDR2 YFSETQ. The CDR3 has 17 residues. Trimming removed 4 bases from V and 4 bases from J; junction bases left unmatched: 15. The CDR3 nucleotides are TGCGCCAGCAGCCGGGTTAGCGGGGTCCCCGGAGCAGAGACCCAGTACTTC. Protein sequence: CASSRVSGVPGAETQYF.

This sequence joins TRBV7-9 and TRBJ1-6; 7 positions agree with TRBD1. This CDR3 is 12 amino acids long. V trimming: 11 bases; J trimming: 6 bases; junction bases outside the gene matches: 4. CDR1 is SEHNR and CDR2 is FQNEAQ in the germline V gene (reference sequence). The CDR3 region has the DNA TGTGCCGGCCGACAGGGTAATTCACCCCTCCACTTT. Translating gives CAGRQGNSPLHF.

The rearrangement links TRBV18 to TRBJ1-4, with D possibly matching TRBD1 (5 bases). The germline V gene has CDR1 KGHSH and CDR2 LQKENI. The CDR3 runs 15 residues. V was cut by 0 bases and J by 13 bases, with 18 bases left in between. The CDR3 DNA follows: TGTGCCAGCTCACCACCGGTGGGGGGAAGCTTCCGACTGTTTTTT. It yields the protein CASSPPVGGSFRLFF.

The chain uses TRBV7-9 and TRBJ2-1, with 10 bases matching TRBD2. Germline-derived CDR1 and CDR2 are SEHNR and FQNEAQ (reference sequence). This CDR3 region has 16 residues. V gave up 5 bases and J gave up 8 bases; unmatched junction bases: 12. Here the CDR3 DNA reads TGTGCCAGCAGCAAAGCGGGAGGGCCTAATCCCTATGAGCAGTTCTTC. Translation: CASSKAGGPNPYEQFF. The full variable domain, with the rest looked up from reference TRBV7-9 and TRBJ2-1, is DTGVSQNPRHKITKRGQNVTFRCDPISEHNRLYWYRQTLGQGPEFLTYFQNEAQLEKSRLLSDRFSAERPKGSFSTLEIQRTEQGDSAMYLCASSKAGGPNPYEQFFGPGTRLTVL.

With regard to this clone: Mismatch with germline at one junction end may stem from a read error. CDR3 in amino acids: CASSLEGVRHNEQFF. CDR3 in DNA: TGTGCTAGCAGCTTGGAGGGGGTTAGGCACAATGAGCAGTTCTTC. The chain couples TRBV7-7 to TRBJ2-1, with D perhaps matching TRBD1 or TRBD2 (6 bases each). Looked up from germline, CDR1 is SSHAT and CDR2 is FNYEAQ (reference sequence). CDR3 length: 15 amino acids.

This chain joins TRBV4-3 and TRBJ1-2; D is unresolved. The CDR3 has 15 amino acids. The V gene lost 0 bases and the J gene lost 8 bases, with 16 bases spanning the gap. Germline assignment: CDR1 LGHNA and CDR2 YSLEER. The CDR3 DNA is TGCGCCAGCAGCCAAGATTTTGGAGGGTTCAGGGGCTACACCTTC. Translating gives CASSQDFGGFRGYTF.

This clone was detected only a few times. CDR3: CASSAQGNTNEKLFF. The CDR3 nucleotides are TGTGCCAGTAGTGCCCAGGGGAACACTAATGAAAAACTGTTTTTT. This rearrangement joins TRBV19 to TRBJ1-4; maybe TRBD1 (6 bases). Trimming shortened V by 5 bases and J by 2 bases, and 12 bases separated the two germline ends. The CDR3 is 15 amino acids. In germline, CDR1 is LNHDA, CDR2 SQIVND (reference sequence).

DNA of the CDR3: TGTGCCAGCAGCCAGGGACTGAGGACTGAAGCTTTCTTT. This translates into CASSQGLRTEAFF. The genes are TRBV14 and TRBJ1-1; possibly TRBD1 for D (5 bases). There are 13 residues in the CDR3. V was pared by 3 bases and J by 5 bases, with 10 bases between. Germline V gene data show CDR1 as SGHDN and CDR2 as FVKESK.

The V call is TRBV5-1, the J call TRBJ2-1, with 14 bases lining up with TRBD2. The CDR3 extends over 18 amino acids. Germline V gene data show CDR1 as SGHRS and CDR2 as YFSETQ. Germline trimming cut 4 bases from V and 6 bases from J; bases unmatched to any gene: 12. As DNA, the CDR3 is TGCGCCAGCAGCCTTCTGACTAGCGGGGGGGCCGTCGGCAATGAGCAGTTCTTC. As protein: CASSLLTSGGAVGNEQFF.

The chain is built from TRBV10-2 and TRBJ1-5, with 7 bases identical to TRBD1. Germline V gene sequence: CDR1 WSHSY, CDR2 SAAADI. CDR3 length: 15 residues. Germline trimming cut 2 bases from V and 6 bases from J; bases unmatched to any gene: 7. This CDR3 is CASSEDREGGQPQHF. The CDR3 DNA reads TGCGCCAGCAGTGAGGACAGGGAGGGTGGTCAGCCCCAGCATTTT.

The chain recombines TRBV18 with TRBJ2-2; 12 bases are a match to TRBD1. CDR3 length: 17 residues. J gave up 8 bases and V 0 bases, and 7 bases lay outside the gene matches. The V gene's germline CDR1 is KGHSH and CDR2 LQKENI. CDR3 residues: CASSPPGTGGAPGELFF. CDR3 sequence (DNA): TGTGCCAGCTCACCACCGGGGACAGGGGGCGCTCCTGGGGAGCTGTTTTTT.

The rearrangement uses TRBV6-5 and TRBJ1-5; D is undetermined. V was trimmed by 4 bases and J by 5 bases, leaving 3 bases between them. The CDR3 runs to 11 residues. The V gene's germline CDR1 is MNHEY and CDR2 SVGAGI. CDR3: CASSLDQPQHF. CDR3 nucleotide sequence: TGTGCCAGCAGTTTGGATCAGCCCCAGCATTTT.

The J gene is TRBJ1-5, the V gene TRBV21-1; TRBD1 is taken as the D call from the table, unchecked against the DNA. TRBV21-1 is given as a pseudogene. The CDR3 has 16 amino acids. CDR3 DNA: TGTGCCAGCCACCCAGGAGAAGGGGCTAGCAATCAGCCCCAGCATTTT. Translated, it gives CASHPGEGASNQPQHF.

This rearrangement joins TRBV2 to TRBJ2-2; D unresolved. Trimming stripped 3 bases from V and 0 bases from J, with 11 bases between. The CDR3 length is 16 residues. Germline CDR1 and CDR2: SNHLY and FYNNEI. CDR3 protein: CASSDSPTPNTGELFF. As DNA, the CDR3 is TGTGCCAGCAGTGACTCCCCGACGCCGAACACCGGGGAGCTGTTTTTT. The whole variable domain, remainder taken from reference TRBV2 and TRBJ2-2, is EPEVTQTPSHQVTQMGQEVILRCVPISNHLYFYWYRQILGQKVEFLVSFYNNEISEKSEIFDDQFSVERPDGSNFTLKIRSTKLEDSAMYFCASSDSPTPNTGELFFGEGSRLTVL.

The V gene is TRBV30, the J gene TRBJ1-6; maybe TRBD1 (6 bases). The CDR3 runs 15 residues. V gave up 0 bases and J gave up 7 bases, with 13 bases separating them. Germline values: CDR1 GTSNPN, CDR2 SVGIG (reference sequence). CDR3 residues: CAWSVGGVGNSPLHF. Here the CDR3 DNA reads TGTGCCTGGAGTGTAGGGGGGGTTGGGAATTCACCCCTCCACTTT.

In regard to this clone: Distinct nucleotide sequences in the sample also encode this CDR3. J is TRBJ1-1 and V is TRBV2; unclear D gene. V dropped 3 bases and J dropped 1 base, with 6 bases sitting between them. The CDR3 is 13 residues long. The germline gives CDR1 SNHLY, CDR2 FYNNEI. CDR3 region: CASSDGRNTEAFF. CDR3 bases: TGTGCCAGCAGTGACGGTAGGAACACTGAAGCTTTCTTT. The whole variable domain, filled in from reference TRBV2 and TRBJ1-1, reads EPEVTQTPSHQVTQMGQEVILRCVPISNHLYFYWYRQILGQKVEFLVSFYNNEISEKSEIFDDQFSVERPDGSNFTLKIRSTKLEDSAMYFCASSDGRNTEAFFGQGTRLTVV.

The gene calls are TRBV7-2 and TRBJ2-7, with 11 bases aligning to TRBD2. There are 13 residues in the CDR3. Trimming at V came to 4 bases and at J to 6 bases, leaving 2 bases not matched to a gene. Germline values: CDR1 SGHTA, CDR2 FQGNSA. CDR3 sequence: CASSYLAGGEQYF. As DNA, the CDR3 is TGTGCCAGCAGCTACCTAGCGGGAGGCGAGCAGTACTTC.